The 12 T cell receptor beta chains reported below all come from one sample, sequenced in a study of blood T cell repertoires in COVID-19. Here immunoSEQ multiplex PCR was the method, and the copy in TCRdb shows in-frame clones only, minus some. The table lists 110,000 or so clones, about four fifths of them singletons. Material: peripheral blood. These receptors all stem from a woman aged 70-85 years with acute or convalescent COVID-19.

CDR3 coding DNA: TGCGCCAGCAGCTCCTCACCCGGCAGGCGACAAGAGACCCAGTACTTC. Its translation is CASSSSPGRRQETQYF. The chain combines TRBV5-1 with TRBJ2-5, with D unclear. This CDR3 is built from 16 residues. The V gene lost 3 bases and the J gene lost 2 bases, with 17 bases spanning the gap. Germline assignment: CDR1 SGHRS and CDR2 YFSETQ.

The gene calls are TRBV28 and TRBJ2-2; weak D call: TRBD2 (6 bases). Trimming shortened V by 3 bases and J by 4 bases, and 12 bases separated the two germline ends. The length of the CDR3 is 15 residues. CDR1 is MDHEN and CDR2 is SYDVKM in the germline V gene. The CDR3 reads CASSLGREATGELFF. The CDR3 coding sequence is TGTGCCAGCAGTTTGGGCAGGGAGGCCACCGGGGAGCTGTTTTTT.

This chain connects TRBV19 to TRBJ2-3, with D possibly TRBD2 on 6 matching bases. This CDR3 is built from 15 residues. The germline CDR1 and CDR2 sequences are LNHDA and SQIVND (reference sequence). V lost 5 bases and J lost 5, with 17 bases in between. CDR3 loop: CASSPGLRGVDTQYF. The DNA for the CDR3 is TGTGCCAGTAGTCCGGGACTTAGAGGGGTAGATACGCAGTATTTT.

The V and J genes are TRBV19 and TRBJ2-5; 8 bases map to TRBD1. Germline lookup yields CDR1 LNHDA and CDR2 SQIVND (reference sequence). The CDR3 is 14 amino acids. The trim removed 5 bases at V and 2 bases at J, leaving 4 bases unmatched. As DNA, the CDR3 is TGTGCCAGTAGTCCCTGGGACAGGCAAGAGACCCAGTACTTC. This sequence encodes CASSPWDRQETQYF. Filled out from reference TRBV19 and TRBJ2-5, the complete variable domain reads DGGITQSPKYLFRKEGQNVTLSCEQNLNHDAMYWYRQDPGQGLRLIYYSQIVNDFQKGDIAEGYSVSREKKESFPLTVTSAQKNPTAFYLCASSPWDRQETQYFGPGTRLLVL.

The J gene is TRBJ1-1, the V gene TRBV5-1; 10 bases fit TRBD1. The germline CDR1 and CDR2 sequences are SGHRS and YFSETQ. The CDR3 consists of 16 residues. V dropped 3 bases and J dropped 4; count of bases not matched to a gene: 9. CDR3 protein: CASSSGTGVWGTEAFF. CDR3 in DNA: TGCGCCAGCAGCTCCGGGACAGGGGTTTGGGGCACTGAAGCTTTCTTT.

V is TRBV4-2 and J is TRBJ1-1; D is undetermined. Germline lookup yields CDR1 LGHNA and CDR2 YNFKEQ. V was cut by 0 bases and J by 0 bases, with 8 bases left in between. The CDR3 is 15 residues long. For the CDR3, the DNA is TGTGCCAGCAGCCAAGATGAGGTGATGAACACTGAAGCTTTCTTT. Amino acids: CASSQDEVMNTEAFF.

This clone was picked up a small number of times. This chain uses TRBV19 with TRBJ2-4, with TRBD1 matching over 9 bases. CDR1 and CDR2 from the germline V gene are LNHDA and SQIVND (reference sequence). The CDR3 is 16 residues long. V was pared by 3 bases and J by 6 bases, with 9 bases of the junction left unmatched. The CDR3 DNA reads TGTGCCAGTAGTATCCAGACAGGGGGAATGGGAAACATTCAGTACTTC. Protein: CASSIQTGGMGNIQYF.

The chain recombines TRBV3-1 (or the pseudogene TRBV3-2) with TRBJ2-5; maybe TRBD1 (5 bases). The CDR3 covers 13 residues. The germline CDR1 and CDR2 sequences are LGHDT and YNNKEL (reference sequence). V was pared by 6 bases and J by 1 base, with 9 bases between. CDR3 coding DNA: TGTGCCAGCAGAAGGGGCGGCCAAGAGACCCAGTACTTC. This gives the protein CASRRGGQETQYF.

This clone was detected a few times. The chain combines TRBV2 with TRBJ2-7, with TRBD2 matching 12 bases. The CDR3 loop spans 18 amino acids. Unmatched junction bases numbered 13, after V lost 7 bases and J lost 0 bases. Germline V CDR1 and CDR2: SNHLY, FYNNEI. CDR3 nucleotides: TGTGCCAGCACCCCAGGAGAACTAGCGGGGGGAAGCTCCTACGAGCAGTACTTC. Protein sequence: CASTPGELAGGSSYEQYF.

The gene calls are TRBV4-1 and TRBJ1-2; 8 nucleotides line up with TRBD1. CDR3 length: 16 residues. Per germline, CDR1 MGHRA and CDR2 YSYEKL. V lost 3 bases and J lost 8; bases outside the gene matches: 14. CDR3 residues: CASSQAYIQGARGYTF. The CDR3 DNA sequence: TGCGCCAGCAGCCAGGCCTATATTCAGGGGGCGCGAGGCTACACCTTC.

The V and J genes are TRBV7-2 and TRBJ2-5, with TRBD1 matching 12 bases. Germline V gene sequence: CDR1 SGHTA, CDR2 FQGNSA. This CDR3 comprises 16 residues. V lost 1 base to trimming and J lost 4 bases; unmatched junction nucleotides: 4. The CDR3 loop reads CASSLEGQGAGETQYF. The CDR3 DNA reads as TGTGCCAGCAGCTTAGAGGGACAGGGGGCAGGAGAGACCCAGTACTTC.

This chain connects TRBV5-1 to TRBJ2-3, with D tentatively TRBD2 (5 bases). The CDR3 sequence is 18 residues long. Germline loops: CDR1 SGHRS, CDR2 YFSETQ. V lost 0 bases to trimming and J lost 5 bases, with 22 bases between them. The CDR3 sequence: CASSLAEILTGVGDTQYF. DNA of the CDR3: TGCGCCAGCAGCTTGGCCGAAATTCTTACCGGGGTAGGAGATACGCAGTATTTT.